This T cell receptor (beta chain) was sequenced in a study of response to subunit inactivated influenza vaccine. MiXCR was run by TCRdb on the RT-PCR reads, yielding one entry per CDR3 protein. The table includes about 500,000 distinct CDR3 sequences, 16% detected once. This clonotype was seen ten or more times. Its antigen is unknown. Study results and caveats: The authors offered the suggestion that each seasonal influenza vaccination recruits few new T cells.

V was pared by 2 bases and J by 2 bases, with 9 bases between. The V gene's germline CDR1 is SGHTA and CDR2 FQGNSA. The length of the CDR3 is 14 residues. Here the sequenced sample was CD4+ T cells sorted from PBMCs, taken less than 30 months after vaccination. This TCR came from a man in his fifties or sixties who received an inactivated influenza vaccine. V gene TRBV7-2 combines with J gene TRBJ2-5; D remains ambiguous. CDR3 nucleotide sequence: TGTGCCAGCAGCTTATCTACGTTGCAAGAGACCCAGTACTTC. Encoded protein: CASSLSTLQETQYF.